One and the same sample provided the 2 T cell receptor beta chains below, sequenced in a study of technical replicates of blood from a handful of donors. The repertoire was sequenced with immunoSEQ multiplex PCR; TCRdb's copy has only in-frame clones and lacks some. Of fewer than 110,000 clones listed, roughly 95% are singletons. Sequenced material: T cells isolated from PBMCs. Receptor source: a human donor in good health.

The chain joins TRBV15 to TRBJ2-2; no reliable D call. V lost 1 base and J lost 5, with 5 bases in between. Germline CDR1 and CDR2: LNHNV and YYDKDF (reference sequence). The CDR3 length is 13 residues. The DNA of the CDR3 is TGTGCCACCAGCAGAGTTCCGACCGGGGAGCTGTTTTTT. Protein: CATSRVPTGELFF.

This sequence joins TRBV19 and TRBJ2-7; tentative D call: TRBD2 (6 bases). The CDR3 is 12 amino acids. The V end lost 3 bases, the J end lost 6 bases, and 9 bases lay between the germline ends. Per the germline V gene, CDR1 is LNHDA and CDR2 is SQIVND (reference sequence). The CDR3 DNA is TGTGCCAGTAGTATGGGGGGAGGCGAGCAGTACTTC. It codes for CASSMGGGEQYF.